The T cell receptor beta chain described here comes from a study of T cell repertoires in cytomegalovirus infection. The CDR3 contains 12 residues. With 1 base removed from V and 12 bases from J, the gap between germline ends came to 13 bases. Germline loops: CDR1 SGHTA, CDR2 FQGNSA. This clonotype came up many times. Each CDR3 protein is one row after TCRdb ran MiXCR on the reads. Of over 150,000 distinct CDR3 sequences listed, roughly 19% are singletons. V and J are TRBV7-2 and TRBJ2-7; TRBD1 is a possible D gene (7 bases). This sequence originates from a human donor in good health (CMV status not recorded). Some clones in this sample may be carry-over from other donors' samples. The sample consisted of PBMCs. The CDR3 loop is CASSLDGGGLYF. In DNA, the CDR3 is TGTGCCAGCAGCTTAGATGGAGGGGGCCTGTACTTC.